This entry concerns a single T cell receptor beta chain. Its cognate antigen has yet to be identified. No qualities accompany the bases; no much larger clone lies one base away. Repertoires were sampled multiple times during chemoradiotherapy, which allowed clonal expansion in the tumor microenvironment to be followed. The source of the sample is a study of chemoradiotherapy in HPV16-positive cancers (dated by TCRdb to 2021 to 2024). About the full investigation: Using functional T-cell assays on cells from a couple of HPV16-positive patients, the researchers defined candidate HPV-specific T-cell clones and common TCR motifs. The study set out to ask whether T-cell immunity against the HPV oncoproteins E6 and E7 changes over the course of chemoradiotherapy and whether that immunity affects survival. The candidate HPV-specific TCRs and motifs were subsequently tracked in TCR repertoires obtained from some 90 patients with HPV-related cancers.

Library construction relied on the immunoSEQ multiplex PCR assay. TCRdb carries this immuneACCESS record with in-frame sequences only. Its versions omit some clonotypes, under half of them owing to an unresolved V gene in the studies checked, with the rest unexplained. Here the sample has more than 9,500 clones; about 86% occur a single time. 2.8% of the sample goes to the ten largest clones. On the study overall, not on this receptor specifically: In HPV16-positive patients, expansion of HPV-responsive T cells during chemoradiotherapy was found to be associated with improved recurrence-free survival. Only two HPV16-positive patients were used to derive the functional definition of HPV-specific T cells, and the survival association was reported for HPV16-positive patients. Expansion of candidate HPV-specific clones and E7-related TCR motifs was observed in the tumor microenvironment during treatment, whereas no such expansion was observed for non-HPV-specific T cells.

This TCR was sampled from a human donor with HPV-associated anogenital cancer. The material sequenced was blood, taken from a patient who underwent chemoradiotherapy.

The CDR3 reads as follows: CASSLAEGGPQHF. The DNA sequence follows: TGTGCCAGCAGCTTAGCTGAGGGTGGACCCCAGCATTTT. The chain is encoded by TRBV7-2 joined to TRBJ1-5; the D gene is unclear. V and J are truncated by 0 bases and 10 bases respectively, leaving an intervening sequence of 10 bases. CDR1 and CDR2 are drawn from the germline V gene: SGHTA, FQGNSA. Spanning cysteine to phenylalanine, the CDR3 consists of 13 amino acids. Solely the CDR3 DNA is kept, with 39 bases framed from the first base.